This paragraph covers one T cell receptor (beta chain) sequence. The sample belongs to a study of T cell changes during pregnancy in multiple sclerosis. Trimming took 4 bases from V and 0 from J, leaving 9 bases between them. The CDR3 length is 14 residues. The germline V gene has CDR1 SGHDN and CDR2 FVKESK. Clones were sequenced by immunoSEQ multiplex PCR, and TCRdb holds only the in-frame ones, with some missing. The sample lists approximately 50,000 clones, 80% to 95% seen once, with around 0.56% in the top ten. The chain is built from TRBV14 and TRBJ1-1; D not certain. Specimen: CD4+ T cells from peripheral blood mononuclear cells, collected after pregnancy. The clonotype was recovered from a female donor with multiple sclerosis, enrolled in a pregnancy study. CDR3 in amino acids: CASSRSGMNTEAFF. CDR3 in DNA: TGTGCCAGCAGCCGGTCAGGAATGAACACTGAAGCTTTCTTT.